This TCR beta chain derives from a study of shared clonotypes between healthy human individuals. Study overall: Ranging from 18 to 49 in age, donors were a couple of women and a few men. Overall study results and limits: It was observed that 5% to 6% of naive CD4 clonotypes were shared across several donors.

CDR3 length: 16 residues. Trimming cost V 0 bases and J 0 bases, with 12 bases left between them. Germline assignment: CDR1 GTSNPN and CDR2 SVGIG (reference sequence). Remarks on this clone: Antigen unknown.

The deep-level immunoSEQ assay was used. In replicate PCRs of sorted subsets, approximately 200 ng DNA, tens of thousands of T cell genomes, was used. Produced via immunoSEQ multiplex PCR; TCRdb's table is partial and in-frame only. The sample includes 1,400,000 or so clones, approximately 98.5% of them seen just once. The receptor was isolated from a man aged 30-40 years in good health. The chain links TRBV30 to TRBJ2-4; D is ambiguous. The sample taken for sequencing was naive CD4+ T cells sorted from blood. Subset in this sample: CD45RA+ positively selected. The CDR3 protein is CAWSVKVAGAKNIQYF. The CDR3, as DNA: TGTGCCTGGAGTGTTAAGGTAGCAGGAGCCAAAAACATTCAGTACTTC.